The rows below give T cell receptor beta chains drawn from one sample of a study of T-cell memory formation after mild COVID-19. TCRdb reprocessed the 5' RACE reads with MiXCR, giving one entry per CDR3 protein. There are 400,000 to 450,000 distinct CDR3 sequences in the sample; about 20% occur only once, and about 22% lies in the top ten. The sequencing sample was made of PBMCs or a T cell subset sorted from them (not recorded which). Receptors originate from a man younger than 30 who had mild COVID-19 (a few samples of this study predate the infection). Cell type and time point are not known. The CDR3 runs from the conserved cysteine through the conserved F or W. Each record gives: D gene, clone size, J gene, V gene, CDR3 length, CDR3 protein, CDR3 DNA. A D gene is named only where the DNA matches it firmly. Expanded clones are given a class, and other clones once, few, many or no size at all.

TRBD2 - TRBJ2-3 TRBV20-1 15 CSAQPGLAGSDTQYF TGCAGTGCTCAACCGGGACTAGCGGGGTCAGATACGCAGTATTTT
- few TRBJ2-3 TRBV6-5 13 CASSISSTDTQYF TGTGCCAGCAGCATATCTAGCACAGATACGCAGTATTTT
- few TRBJ2-1 TRBV6-6 11 CASSYDPEQFF TGTGCCAGCAGTTACGACCCTGAGCAGTTCTTC
- - TRBJ1-2 TRBV7-9 14 CASSPPRTDYGYTF TGTGCCAGCAGCCCCCCCAGGACGGATTATGGCTACACCTTC
- few TRBJ2-4 TRBV4-1 14 CASSQVLAKNIQYF TGCGCCAGCAGCCAAGTTCTAGCCAAAAACATTCAGTACTTC
- few TRBJ2-1 TRBV15 19 CATSRVLNQGLGLYNEQFF TGTGCCACCAGCAGAGTCCTTAATCAAGGACTGGGGCTTTACAATGAGCAGTTCTTC
TRBD1 - TRBJ2-6 TRBV5-1 19 CASSLGPGQGASGANVLTF TGCGCCAGCAGCTTGGGCCCGGGACAGGGGGCCTCTGGGGCCAACGTCCTGACTTTC
- many TRBJ1-2 TRBV27 17 CASSVSAADSRLYGYTF TGTGCCAGCAGTGTTTCAGCAGCGGACAGCCGCTTGTATGGCTACACCTTC
- - TRBJ1-1 TRBV7-8 17 CASSLGQPSVMNTEAFF TGTGCCAGCAGCTTAGGCCAGCCCTCCGTCATGAACACTGAAGCTTTCTTT
- - TRBJ2-3 TRBV6-2/TRBV6-3 15 CASSSFTGTTDTQYF TGTGCCAGCAGTTCCTTCACGGGGACCACAGATACGCAGTATTTT
- many TRBJ2-2 TRBV6-6 15 CASSPATRSTGELFF TGTGCCAGCAGTCCTGCGACCCGGAGCACCGGGGAGCTGTTTTTT
- few TRBJ1-4 TRBV7-2 15 CASSLEGQTGEKLFF TGTGCCAGCAGTCTCGAAGGACAGACAGGTGAAAAACTGTTTTTT
TRBD2 - TRBJ2-1 TRBV29-1 16 CSVHPRLAGEDNEQFF TGCAGCGTCCACCCCCGACTAGCGGGGGAGGACAATGAGCAGTTCTTC
- many TRBJ1-5 TRBV24-1 13 CATSDLRHGPQHF TGTGCCACCAGTGATTTGCGACATGGGCCCCAGCATTTT
TRBD2 - TRBJ2-2 TRBV7-3 20 CASSRKAGTSGGPRTGELFF TGTGCCAGCAGCCGAAAAGCGGGGACTAGCGGGGGGCCGAGGACCGGGGAGCTGTTTTTT
- - TRBJ2-1 TRBV7-9 16 CASSLVGRGPSNEQFF TGTGCCAGCAGCTTAGTGGGCAGGGGCCCTTCGAATGAGCAGTTCTTC
- many TRBJ2-2 TRBV7-2 13 CASSFLSTGELFF TGTGCCAGCAGCTTCCTCTCTACCGGGGAGCTGTTTTTT
- few TRBJ2-4 TRBV7-2 15 CASSLGGPAKNIQYF TGTGCCAGCAGCTTAGGGGGGCCTGCCAAAAACATTCAGTACTTC
- few TRBJ1-1 TRBV12-3/TRBV12-4 15 CASSLGHPSNTEAFF TGTGCCAGCAGTTTAGGGCACCCTAGTAACACTGAAGCTTTCTTT
- - TRBJ2-2 TRBV27 13 CASSPTNTGELFF TGTGCCAGCAGTCCTACGAACACCGGGGAGCTGTTTTTT
- few TRBJ2-1 TRBV24-1 14 CATSDPPRHNEQFF TGTGCCACCAGTGACCCTCCCAGACACAATGAGCAGTTCTTC
- - TRBJ2-5 TRBV4-1 16 CASSQIHDSLQETQYF TGCGCCAGCAGCCAAATACACGACAGTCTCCAAGAGACCCAGTACTTC
- few TRBJ1-1 TRBV7-9 14 CASRKRGGRTEAFF TGTGCCAGCAGGAAACGGGGGGGCAGGACTGAAGCTTTCTTT
TRBD1 - TRBJ1-1 TRBV6-2/TRBV6-3 15 CASSYSGTERTEAFF TGTGCCAGCAGTTACTCTGGGACAGAGCGCACTGAAGCTTTCTTT
- - TRBJ2-1 TRBV20-1 11 CSAPLRNEQFF TGCAGTGCTCCCCTTCGGAATGAGCAGTTCTTC
- - TRBJ1-1 TRBV7-8 14 CASSLGSVDTEAFF TGTGCCAGCAGCTTAGGGTCCGTGGACACTGAAGCTTTCTTT
- many TRBJ2-2 TRBV9 17 CASSPRVRRASTGELFF TGTGCCAGCAGCCCTCGAGTTCGCAGGGCGTCCACCGGGGAGCTGTTTTTT